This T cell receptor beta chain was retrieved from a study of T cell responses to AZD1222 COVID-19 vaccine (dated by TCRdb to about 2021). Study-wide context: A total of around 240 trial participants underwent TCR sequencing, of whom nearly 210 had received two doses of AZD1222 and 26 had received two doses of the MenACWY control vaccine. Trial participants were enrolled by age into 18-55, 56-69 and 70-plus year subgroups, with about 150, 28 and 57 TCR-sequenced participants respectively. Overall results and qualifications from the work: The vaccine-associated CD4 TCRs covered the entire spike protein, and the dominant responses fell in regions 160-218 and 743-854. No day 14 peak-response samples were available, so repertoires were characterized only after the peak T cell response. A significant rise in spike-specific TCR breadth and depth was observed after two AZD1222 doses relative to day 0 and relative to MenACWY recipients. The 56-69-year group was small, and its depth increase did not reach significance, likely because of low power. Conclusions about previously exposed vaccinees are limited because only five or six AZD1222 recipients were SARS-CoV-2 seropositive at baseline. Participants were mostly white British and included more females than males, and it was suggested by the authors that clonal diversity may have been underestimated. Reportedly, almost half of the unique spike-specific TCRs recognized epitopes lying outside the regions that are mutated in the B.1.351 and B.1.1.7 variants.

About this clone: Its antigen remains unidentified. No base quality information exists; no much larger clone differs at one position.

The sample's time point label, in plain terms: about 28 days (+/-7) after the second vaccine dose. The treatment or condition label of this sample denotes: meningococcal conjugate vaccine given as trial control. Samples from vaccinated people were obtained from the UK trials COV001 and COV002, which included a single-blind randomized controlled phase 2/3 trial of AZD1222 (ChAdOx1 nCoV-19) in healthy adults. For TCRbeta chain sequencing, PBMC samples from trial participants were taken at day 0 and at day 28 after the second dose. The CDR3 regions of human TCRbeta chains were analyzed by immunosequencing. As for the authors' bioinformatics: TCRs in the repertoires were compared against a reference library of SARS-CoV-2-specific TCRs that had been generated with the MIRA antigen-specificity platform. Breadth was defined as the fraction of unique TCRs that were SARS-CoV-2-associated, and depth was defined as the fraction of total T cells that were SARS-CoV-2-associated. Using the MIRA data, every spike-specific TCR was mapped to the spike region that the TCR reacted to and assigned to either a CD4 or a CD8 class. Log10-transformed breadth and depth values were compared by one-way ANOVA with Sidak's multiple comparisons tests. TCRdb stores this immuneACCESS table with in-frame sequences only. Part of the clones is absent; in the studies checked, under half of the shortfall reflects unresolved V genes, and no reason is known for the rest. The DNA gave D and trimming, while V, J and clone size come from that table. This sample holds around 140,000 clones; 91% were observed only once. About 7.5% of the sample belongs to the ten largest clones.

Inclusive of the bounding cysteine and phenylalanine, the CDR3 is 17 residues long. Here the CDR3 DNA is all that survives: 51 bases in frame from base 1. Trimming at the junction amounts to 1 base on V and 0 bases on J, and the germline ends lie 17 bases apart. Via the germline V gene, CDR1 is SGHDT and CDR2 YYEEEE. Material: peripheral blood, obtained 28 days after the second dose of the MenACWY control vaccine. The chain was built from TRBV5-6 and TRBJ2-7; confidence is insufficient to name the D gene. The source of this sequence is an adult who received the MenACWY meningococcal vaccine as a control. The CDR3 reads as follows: CASSLLNGVSSSYEQYF. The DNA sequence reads TGTGCCAGCAGCTTGCTGAATGGGGTCTCGAGCTCCTACGAGCAGTACTTC.